The text below deals with one TCR beta chain. The sample belongs to a study of T cells in tuberculosis. Assay: immunoSEQ multiplex PCR; the TCRdb copy retains only in-frame clones and omits some. The sample holds 25,000 to 35,000 clones, over 90% seen once. Material for sequencing was PBMCs. This receptor was taken from a donor between 10 and 35 years old with latent tuberculosis or without tuberculosis infection.

Here the CDR3 DNA reads TGCAGTGCTAAGCGGTTGGAAGCTTTCTTT. This codes for CSAKRLEAFF. The chain couples TRBV20-1 to TRBJ1-1; D is unclear. Germline V gene sequence: CDR1 DFQATT, CDR2 SNEGSKA (reference sequence). V was cut by 4 bases and J by 8 bases, with 8 bases left in between. The CDR3 runs to 10 residues.